The entry below gives a single TCR beta chain sequence along with its context. Its antigen is undetermined. Trimming took 5 bases from V and 8 from J; bases not matched to a gene: 21. CDR1 is SEHNR, CDR2 FQNEAQ, per germline (reference sequence). The CDR3 covers 19 residues. This sample stems from a study of molecular identifiers for immune sequencing clone quantification. About the study: Five portions were made in replicates from RNA of roughly 21,000 or 96,000 naive CD8 cells, and four underwent sequencing. Findings of the study overall: Clones that had above 20 RNA copies took up over 99% of effector molecules but under 1% in naive cells.

TCRdb reanalysed the PCR reads using MiXCR and keeps one entry per CDR3 protein. The table includes over 550,000 distinct CDR3 sequences, roughly 25% detected once. The receptor was isolated from a human donor in good health. Some libraries in this study had Jurkat cell RNA spiked in. Source material: naive CD8+ T cells from blood, with Jurkat cell RNA spiked in. Specified subset: FACS-sorted CD8+CD4-CCR7+CD45RA+ naive T cells. This chain uses TRBV7-9 with TRBJ2-1; 10 bases are a match to TRBD2. The CDR3 spells CASSHSPFEASGSTDEQFF. The DNA of the CDR3 is TGTGCCAGCAGCCACTCCCCGTTTGAAGCTAGCGGGAGCACTGATGAGCAGTTCTTC.